This is a list of T cell receptor beta chains from one sample in a study of blood T cell repertoires in COVID-19. The data were produced by immunoSEQ multiplex PCR, yet TCRdb's version contains in-frame clones alone and is incomplete. The data show roughly 100,000 clones, around 76% seen once. Sequences were obtained from peripheral blood. The origin of the receptors is a woman aged 65 to 85 with acute or convalescent COVID-19. CDR3s include the opening cysteine and the closing phenylalanine or tryptophan. D genes are given only for firm matches. Expanded clones are given a class, and other clones once, few, many or no size at all.

. | TRBJ2-2 | TRBV19 | once | CASNLDGGTGELFF | TGTGCCAGTAACCTGGACGGGGGCACCGGGGAGCTGTTTTTT
TRBD2 | TRBJ2-2 | TRBV6-2/TRBV6-3 | . | CASSYSMRGWNTGELFF | TGTGCCAGCAGTTACTCGATGCGGGGGTGGAACACCGGGGAGCTGTTTTTT
TRBD2 | TRBJ2-2 | TRBV7-8 | . | CASSLLGGGAPGELFF | TGTGCCAGCAGCTTATTGGGCGGGGGGGCCCCCGGGGAGCTGTTTTTT
. | TRBJ2-5 | TRBV5-1 | . | CASSLVDSEETQYF | TGCGCCAGCAGCTTGGTCGACAGTGAAGAGACCCAGTACTTC
TRBD2 | TRBJ2-1 | TRBV5-4 | . | CASSPLAGGRDNEQFF | TGTGCCAGCAGCCCACTAGCGGGGGGGCGGGACAATGAGCAGTTCTTC
TRBD1 | TRBJ2-2 | TRBV6-1 | few | CASSERGDRGALRYTGELFF | TGTGCCAGCAGTGAAAGAGGGGACAGGGGCGCGCTAAGGTACACCGGGGAGCTGTTTTTT
TRBD1 | TRBJ2-2 | TRBV5-1 | . | CASSFQQGSRTGELFF | TGCGCCAGCAGCTTCCAACAGGGGAGTAGGACCGGGGAGCTGTTTTTT
. | TRBJ2-7 | TRBV6-5 | . | CASAIVRSSYEQYF | TGTGCCAGCGCCATAGTGCGAAGCTCCTACGAGCAGTACTTC
TRBD1 | TRBJ1-2 | TRBV4-3 | . | CASSQEVGNRGYGYTF | TGCGCCAGCAGCCAAGAAGTCGGAAACAGGGGTTATGGCTACACCTTC
. | TRBJ2-3 | TRBV13 | . | CASTQLPGQAQYF | TGTGCCAGCACCCAATTGCCGGGACAAGCGCAGTATTTT
TRBD2 | TRBJ2-2 | TRBV9 | . | CASSVADPTSGGRGTGELFF | TGTGCCAGCAGCGTAGCGGATCCGACTAGCGGGGGTCGGGGTACCGGGGAGCTGTTTTTT
TRBD1 | TRBJ1-1 | TRBV29-1 | . | CSVARTGETEAFF | TGCAGCGTTGCCCGAACAGGGGAAACTGAAGCTTTCTTT
TRBD1 | TRBJ1-5 | TRBV6-5 | . | CASSYSGTGANQPQHF | TGTGCCAGCAGTTACTCCGGGACAGGGGCCAATCAGCCCCAGCATTTT
. | TRBJ1-3 | TRBV6-1 | . | CASSQAWNTIYF | TGTGCCAGCAGCCAAGCGTGGAACACCATATATTTT
TRBD1 | TRBJ1-5 | TRBV19 | . | CASSPRDRGGFQPQHF | TGTGCCAGTAGTCCTCGGGACAGGGGCGGCTTTCAGCCCCAGCATTTT
TRBD2 | TRBJ2-2 | TRBV10-2 | once | CASKTSGYTGELFF | TGCGCCAGTAAGACTAGCGGATACACCGGGGAGCTGTTTTTT
. | TRBJ1-5 | TRBV6-2/TRBV6-3 | . | CASSSTRAYRENQPQHF | TGTGCCAGCAGTTCAACTAGGGCCTACAGGGAGAATCAGCCCCAGCATTTT
. | TRBJ1-2 | TRBV11-2 | . | CASSFGGSYGYTF | TGTGCCAGCAGCTTCGGCGGCAGCTATGGCTACACCTTC
. | TRBJ2-5 | TRBV4-1 | few | CASSQDVVRDQETQYF | TGCGCCAGCAGCCAAGATGTTGTCCGAGACCAAGAGACCCAGTACTTC
TRBD1 | TRBJ1-1 | TRBV6-2/TRBV6-3 | . | CASSPPGTVYTEAFF | TGTGCCAGCAGTCCACCCGGGACAGTGTACACTGAAGCTTTCTTT
. | TRBJ2-2 | TRBV4-2 | . | CASSQDYLTGELFF | TGTGCCAGCAGCCAAGACTACCTTACCGGGGAGCTGTTTTTT
. | TRBJ1-1 | TRBV6-4 | . | CASKLEDSMNTEAFF | TGTGCCAGCAAGCTCGAGGACAGCATGAACACTGAAGCTTTCTTT
. | TRBJ2-1 | TRBV7-2 | . | CASTAGDYNEQFF | TGTGCCAGCACCGCAGGGGACTACAATGAGCAGTTCTTC
. | TRBJ2-6 | TRBV29-1 | . | CSATTDVGSGANVLTF | TGCAGCGCCACCACTGATGTCGGCTCTGGGGCCAACGTCCTGACTTTC
. | TRBJ1-4 | TRBV18 | . | CASRLGAGEKLFF | TGTGCCAGCCGCCTAGGGGCGGGGGAAAAACTGTTTTTT
. | TRBJ1-5 | TRBV18 | . | CASSPSGGLNQPQHF | TGTGCCAGCTCACCTTCGGGGGGCCTCAATCAGCCCCAGCATTTT
TRBD1 | TRBJ1-4 | TRBV5-6 | . | CASSYPGGVEEKLFF | TGTGCCAGCAGCTACCCAGGGGGCGTGGAAGAAAAACTGTTTTTT
TRBD1 | TRBJ1-6 | TRBV6-6 | . | CASSGTANSPLHF | TGTGCCAGCTCCGGGACAGCTAATTCACCCCTCCACTTT
TRBD1 | TRBJ2-5 | TRBV18 | . | CASSPIGGEETQYF | TGTGCCAGCTCACCAATAGGGGGCGAGGAGACCCAGTACTTC
. | TRBJ2-3 | TRBV5-1 | . | CASSLGGRSGDTQYF | TGCGCCAGCAGCTTGGGGGGGAGGTCCGGAGATACGCAGTATTTT
TRBD2 | TRBJ2-1 | TRBV14 | . | CASSLPSGDEQFF | TGTGCCAGCAGCCTCCCTAGCGGGGATGAGCAGTTCTTC
. | TRBJ2-2 | TRBV5-6 | . | CASSFTGPGELFF | TGTGCCAGCAGCTTCACAGGGCCCGGGGAGCTGTTTTTT
. | TRBJ2-7 | TRBV12-2 | . | CASRLVRDRGDEQYF | TGTGCAAGTCGCTTAGTCAGAGACAGGGGGGACGAGCAGTACTTC
TRBD1 | TRBJ2-5 | TRBV5-1 | many | CASSEGQGSGTQYF | TGCGCCAGCAGTGAAGGACAGGGGAGTGGGACCCAGTACTTC
TRBD1 | TRBJ1-2 | TRBV19 | . | CASGTAKNYGYTF | TGTGCCAGCGGGACAGCTAAAAACTATGGCTACACCTTC
. | TRBJ2-7 | TRBV13 | . | CASSRGGAGQAYEQYF | TGTGCCAGCAGTAGGGGGGGGGCCGGACAAGCCTACGAGCAGTACTTC
. | TRBJ1-3 | TRBV3-1/TRBV3-2 | . | CASSQEAGSGNTIYF | TGTGCCAGCAGCCAAGAAGCAGGGTCTGGAAACACCATATATTTT
. | TRBJ1-5 | TRBV24-1 | few | CATSDAVLLTNSNQPQHF | TGTGCCACCAGTGATGCTGTGTTATTGACTAATAGCAATCAGCCCCAGCATTTT
TRBD1 | TRBJ2-7 | TRBV30 | . | CAWSVRVGRGLYEQYF | TGTGCCTGGAGTGTACGGGTGGGCAGGGGGCTTTACGAGCAGTACTTC
. | TRBJ1-6 | TRBV19 | . | CASSSRGKGFGSYNSPLHF | TGTGCCAGTAGTTCTCGGGGAAAGGGCTTTGGCTCCTATAATTCACCCCTCCACTTT
. | TRBJ1-4 | TRBV7-2 | . | CASSLARQGDEKLFF | TGTGCCAGCAGCTTAGCGAGGCAGGGTGACGAAAAACTGTTTTTT
. | TRBJ2-5 | TRBV6-5 | . | CASSPHQLIETQYF | TGTGCCAGCAGCCCCCACCAGTTAATAGAGACCCAGTACTTC
. | TRBJ1-1 | TRBV5-4 | few | CASLSTGRDEAFF | TGTGCCAGTCTTTCAACAGGGAGGGATGAAGCTTTCTTT
TRBD2 | TRBJ2-1 | TRBV3-1/TRBV3-2 | . | CASSQDLASGGIEQFF | TGTGCCAGCAGCCAAGATCTGGCTAGCGGGGGTATTGAGCAGTTCTTC
TRBD1 | TRBJ2-3 | TRBV27 | once | CASKQGQTSTDTQYF | TGTGCCAGCAAACAGGGACAGACTAGCACAGATACGCAGTATTTT
. | TRBJ2-7 | TRBV30 | . | CAWNYYRVSYEQYF | TGTGCCTGGAATTATTACAGGGTATCCTACGAGCAGTACTTC